The next 24 T cell receptor beta chains were all read from a single sample in a study of regulatory T cells in long-lasting Graves disease. As to time point: persistent/refractory GD, antithyroid drugs over 5 years with positive TRAb. Scientists built the TCR library using RNA that was extracted from PBMCs. Arm-PCR with iRepertoire HTBI primers amplified the CDR3 regions for these TCR beta libraries. TCRdb recomputed calls from the multiplex PCR reads with MiXCR, one row per CDR3 protein. Altogether a few hundred thousand distinct CDR3 sequences are present, around 20% being singletons, with the ten largest covering roughly 30%. Sample: peripheral blood mononuclear cells (PBMCs), taken when the disease was refractory, from a patient treated with antithyroid drugs. The receptors here all came from a female donor with Graves disease.

In DNA form, the CDR3 reads TGCAGTGCAAGGGACAGGGTAAGGGACACTGAAGCTTTCTTT. Translation: CSARDRVRDTEAFF. This rearrangement joins TRBV20-1 to TRBJ1-1; TRBD1 agrees at 9 bases. The CDR3 loop spans 14 amino acids. The germline CDR1 and CDR2 sequences are DFQATT and SNEGSKA (reference sequence). V trimming: 6 bases; J trimming: 3 bases; junction bases outside the gene matches: 8.

The rearrangement joins TRBV20-1 to TRBJ2-7, with TRBD2 identical over 11 bases. Germline CDR1 is DFQATT and CDR2 is SNEGSKA (reference sequence). V shed 3 bases, J shed 4 bases, and the junction held 5 bases outside the gene matches. The CDR3 is 14 residues long. The CDR3 loop reads CSARTSGTSYEQYF. CDR3 nucleotides: TGCAGTGCTAGGACTAGCGGGACTTCTTACGAGCAGTACTTC.

V usage is TRBV6-1 and J usage is TRBJ1-2, with D possibly matching TRBD1 (6 bases). The CDR3 loop spans 14 amino acids. V was trimmed by 7 bases and J by 5 bases, leaving 17 bases between them. The germline V gene has CDR1 MNHNS and CDR2 SASEGT. The CDR3 reads CASIIRGGSYGYTF. CDR3 nucleotides: TGTGCCAGCATTATCAGGGGTGGGAGTTATGGCTACACCTTC.

V and J are TRBV6-5 and TRBJ2-2; no clear D gene. Deletions cut 4 bases from V and 7 bases from J, with 16 bases between. Germline V gives CDR1 MNHEY, CDR2 SVGAGI. The CDR3 spans 15 residues. This CDR3 reads CASSFPRMDVGELFF. The CDR3 DNA is TGTGCCAGCAGTTTTCCTAGAATGGACGTCGGGGAGCTGTTTTTT.

The chain links TRBV10-3 to TRBJ1-4; the D gene is possibly TRBD1 (5 bases). Per the germline V gene, CDR1 is ENHRY and CDR2 is SYGVKD. The CDR3 is 15 residues long. Trimming removed 0 bases at V and 8 bases at J, with 13 bases between. CDR3: CAISESTGGAEKLFF. CDR3 coding DNA: TGTGCCATCAGTGAGTCGACTGGGGGTGCGGAAAAACTGTTTTTT.

This clonotype was detected many times. J is TRBJ1-1 and V is TRBV7-2; tentative D call: TRBD1 (5 bases). V lost 5 bases to trimming and J lost 1 base, with 14 bases between them. The CDR3 runs 15 residues. The V gene's germline CDR1 is SGHTA and CDR2 FQGNSA. CDR3 sequence reads: CASSPEGRTNTEAFF. DNA of the CDR3: TGTGCCAGCAGCCCAGAGGGACGGACGAACACTGAAGCTTTCTTT. Combining the CDR3 with reference TRBV7-2 and TRBJ1-1 gives the whole variable domain GAGVSQSPSNKVTEKGKDVELRCDPISGHTALYWYRQSLGQGLEFLIYFQGNSAPDKSGLPSDRFSAERTGGSVSTLTIQRTQQEDSAVYLCASSPEGRTNTEAFFGQGTRLTVV.

The genes are TRBV9 and TRBJ2-7; the D gene could be TRBD1 or TRBD2 (5 bases each). V gave up 3 bases and J gave up 7 bases, with 17 bases separating them. Per germline, CDR1 SGDLS and CDR2 YYNGEE. This CDR3 has 14 amino acids. DNA of the CDR3: TGTGCCAGCAGCGCGGGACCTCCTCCCCTAGAGCAGTACTTC. Its translation: CASSAGPPPLEQYF.

This clonotype was observed a few times. This chain connects TRBV9 to TRBJ1-1; 9 nucleotides match TRBD1. V was clipped by 2 bases and J by 4 bases; unmatched bases: 3. This CDR3 has 14 residues. The V gene's germline CDR1 is SGDLS and CDR2 YYNGEE. The CDR3 DNA reads TGTGCCAGCAGCGTTACAGGGGGCGGCACTGAAGCTTTCTTT. Translating gives CASSVTGGGTEAFF. Full variable domain (outside the CDR3, taken from reference TRBV9 and TRBJ1-1): DSGVTQTPKHLITATGQRVTLRCSPRSGDLSVYWYQQSLDQGLQFLIQYYNGEERAKGNILERFSAQQFPDLHSELNLSSLELGDSALYFCASSVTGGGTEAFFGQGTRLTVV.

This clonotype was found a few times. The chain combines TRBV5-1 with TRBJ1-2, with a tentative D call TRBD1 (5 bases). V lost 0 bases and J lost 4, with 13 bases in between. Germline values: CDR1 SGHRS, CDR2 YFSETQ. The length of the CDR3 is 15 residues. The CDR3 DNA reads TGCGCCAGCAGCTTGGCACCTACAGGCACCTATGGCTACACCTTC. Amino acids: CASSLAPTGTYGYTF.

This chain uses TRBV6-2 or TRBV6-3 with TRBJ2-1; 11 bases match TRBD2. The J segment lost 4 bases and the V segment lost 0 bases, leaving 5 bases of the junction unmatched. Germline V gene data show CDR1 as MNHEY and CDR2 as SVGEGT. This CDR3 is built from 17 residues. The CDR3 region is CASSYSLRLAGYNEQFF. In DNA form, the CDR3 reads TGTGCCAGCAGTTACTCCCTACGACTAGCGGGATACAATGAGCAGTTCTTC.

V is TRBV7-2 and J is TRBJ2-7, with TRBD2 matching over 9 bases. The V and J ends lost 3 bases and 1 base, in that order; junction bases with no gene match: 4. Germline-derived CDR1 and CDR2 are SGHTA and FQGNSA. The CDR3 has 15 amino acids. As DNA, the CDR3 is TGTGCCAGCAGCTTTAGCGGGAGAGGATCCTACGAGCAGTACTTC. Residues: CASSFSGRGSYEQYF.

This clonotype was seen only a few times. This chain joins TRBV19 and TRBJ2-6; no clear D gene. Germline V gene sequence: CDR1 LNHDA, CDR2 SQIVND (reference sequence). This CDR3 spans 15 amino acids. With 3 bases removed from V and 1 base from J, the gap between germline ends came to 7 bases. CDR3: CASSIGESGANVLTF. The CDR3 nucleotides read TGTGCCAGTAGTATCGGAGAATCTGGGGCCAACGTCCTGACTTTC.

This clonotype has ten or more counts. The chain has TRBV6-5 and TRBJ1-1; 11 bases are a match to TRBD1. Germline CDR1 and CDR2: MNHEY and SVGAGI. The CDR3 has 18 residues. The J segment lost 1 base and the V segment lost 0 bases, leaving 7 bases of the junction unmatched. The DNA for the CDR3 is TGTGCCAGCAGTTACTCGAAGGGACAGGGGGTCGGGAACACTGAAGCTTTCTTT. Translating it yields CASSYSKGQGVGNTEAFF.

This clonotype was seen more than once but under ten times. J is TRBJ2-7 and V is TRBV7-9; no firm D call. The CDR3 loop spans 12 amino acids. V was pared by 5 bases and J by 7 bases, with 12 bases between. In germline, CDR1 is SEHNR, CDR2 FQNEAQ (reference sequence). The chain's CDR3 is CASSPRHEEQYF. The CDR3 DNA reads as TGTGCCAGCAGCCCTCGCCATGAAGAGCAGTACTTC.

The chain is built from TRBV19 and TRBJ1-1, with 8 bases aligning to TRBD1. Germline V gives CDR1 LNHDA, CDR2 SQIVND (reference sequence). J lost 6 bases, V lost 5 bases, and 8 bases had no gene match. This CDR3 region has 14 residues. CDR3 sequence (DNA): TGTGCCAGTAGTTTTGGACAGGGTGGCCCTGAAGCTTTCTTT. Residues: CASSFGQGGPEAFF.

In the case of this clonotype: This may stem from a read error, because a much larger clone lies one nucleotide away. The rearrangement links TRBV7-9 to TRBJ2-5, with TRBD2 matching over 9 bases. CDR1 and CDR2 (germline): SEHNR, FQNEAQ (reference sequence). The CDR3 is 16 amino acids. The CDR3 DNA is TGTGCCAGCAGCTTAGCGAGCGGGAGGCAGGGGGAGACCCAGCACTTC. It codes for CASSLASGRQGETQHF.

The chain is built from TRBV6-1 and TRBJ1-5; D unresolved. Germline loops: CDR1 MNHNS, CDR2 SASEGT. V lost 5 bases, J lost 3 bases, and 11 bases lay in between. The CDR3 runs to 14 residues. The CDR3 DNA reads TGTGCCAGCAGTCGGGCCAGTAACAATCAGCCCCAGCATTTT. Protein product: CASSRASNNQPQHF.

There are a few counts of this clonotype. The chain has TRBV6-1 and TRBJ2-2; 7 bases agree with TRBD1. V was pared by 6 bases and J by 2 bases, with 6 bases of the junction left unmatched. Germline CDR1 and CDR2: MNHNS and SASEGT. The CDR3 is made up of 15 amino acids. The DNA of the CDR3 is TGTGCCAGCAGATCCGGGACAGATAACACCGGGGAGCTGTTTTTT. Translation: CASRSGTDNTGELFF.

This clonotype has just a few counts. The chain recombines TRBV7-2 with TRBJ1-1; weak D call: TRBD1 (6 bases). Germline assignment: CDR1 SGHTA and CDR2 FQGNSA. The CDR3 runs to 15 residues. The germline V and J ends were trimmed by 6 bases and 5 bases, with 19 bases remaining between them. The CDR3 reads CASSRRVDSRTEAFF. The CDR3, as DNA: TGTGCCAGCAGTCGGAGGGTGGACAGCCGAACTGAAGCTTTCTTT. The full variable domain, its missing parts supplied by reference TRBV7-2 and TRBJ1-1, is GAGVSQSPSNKVTEKGKDVELRCDPISGHTALYWYRQSLGQGLEFLIYFQGNSAPDKSGLPSDRFSAERTGGSVSTLTIQRTQQEDSAVYLCASSRRVDSRTEAFFGQGTRLTVV.

This clonotype was counted a few times. CDR3 DNA sequence: TGTGCCAGCAGTTTAAGGACAGGGGTTGAGCAGTACTTC. As protein: CASSLRTGVEQYF. The chain carries TRBV27 and TRBJ2-7, with 9 bases that match TRBD1. This CDR3 has 13 residues. V was clipped by 2 bases and J by 7 bases; unmatched bases: 3. Per germline, CDR1 MNHEY and CDR2 SMNVEV (reference sequence).

The chain has TRBV18 and TRBJ2-6; a weak D match, TRBD1 (6 bases). Trimming shortened V by 3 bases and J by 4 bases, and 10 bases separated the two germline ends. This CDR3 has 15 residues. Germline-derived CDR1 and CDR2 are KGHSH and LQKENI. CDR3 sequence reads: CASSPQGKGANVLTF. CDR3 nucleotides: TGTGCCAGCTCACCTCAGGGGAAAGGGGCCAACGTCCTGACTTTC.

This clonotype turned up a few times. The chain recombines TRBV30 with TRBJ1-3; D uncertain. V lost 3 bases and J lost 2, with 8 bases in between. The germline V gene encodes CDR1 GTSNPN and CDR2 SVGIG (reference sequence). The CDR3 loop spans 13 amino acids. The CDR3 reads CAWRPSAGNTIYF. CDR3 in DNA: TGTGCCTGGAGGCCCTCAGCTGGAAACACCATATATTTT.

A few counts support this clonotype. V is TRBV20-1 and J is TRBJ2-5, with a possible D match to TRBD2 (5 bases). CDR1 is DFQATT and CDR2 is SNEGSKA in the germline V gene (reference sequence). The CDR3 runs to 13 residues. V lost 1 base and J lost 0, with 6 bases in between. CDR3 bases: TGCAGTGCTAGAGCTAGCCACCAAGAGACCCAGTACTTC. Translated, it gives CSARASHQETQYF.

The chain links TRBV7-2 to TRBJ1-4; D call uncertain. Trimming shortened V by 3 bases and J by 10 bases, and 15 bases separated the two germline ends. This CDR3 region has 14 residues. CDR1 and CDR2 from the germline V gene are SGHTA and FQGNSA. The CDR3 nucleotides are TGTGCCAGCAGCTTGGGCAGGACCCTAGGAAAACTGTTTTTT. This encodes CASSLGRTLGKLFF.